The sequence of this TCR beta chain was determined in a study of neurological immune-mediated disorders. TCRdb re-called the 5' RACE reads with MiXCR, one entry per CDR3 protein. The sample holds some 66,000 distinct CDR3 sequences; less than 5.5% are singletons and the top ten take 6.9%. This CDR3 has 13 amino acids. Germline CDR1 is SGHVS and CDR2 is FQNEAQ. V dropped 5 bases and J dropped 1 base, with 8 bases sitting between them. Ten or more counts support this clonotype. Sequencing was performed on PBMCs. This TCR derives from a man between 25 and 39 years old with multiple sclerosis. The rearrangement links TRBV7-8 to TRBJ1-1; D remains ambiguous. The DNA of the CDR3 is TGTGCCAGCAGCGACCATACGAACACTGAAGCTTTCTTT. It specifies CASSDHTNTEAFF.